The 4 T cell receptor beta chains given below trace back to one sample, sequenced in a study of beta chain features in type 1 diabetes. Isolated RNA was reverse transcribed in full, so expressed TCRB transcripts were sequenced. Assay: immunoSEQ multiplex PCR; the TCRdb copy retains only in-frame clones and omits some. The sample includes approximately 150,000 clones, roughly 9.3% of them seen just once. The source material was central memory CD4+ T cells from blood. The receptors stem from a woman aged 40 to 50 in good health.

As DNA, the CDR3 is TGTGCCATCACCGAGGACTCACGGGCCGGCTCTGGAAACACCATATATTTT. Translation gives CAITEDSRAGSGNTIYF. The chain links TRBV10-3 to TRBJ1-3; D gene ambiguous. V dropped 7 bases and J dropped 0 bases, with 19 bases sitting between them. Germline CDR1 is ENHRY and CDR2 is SYGVKD. This CDR3 contains 17 residues.

The chain couples TRBV7-2 to TRBJ2-2; unclear D gene. From germline, CDR1 is SGHTA and CDR2 FQGNSA. The CDR3 length is 13 residues. The V and J ends lost 11 bases and 8 bases respectively, with 18 bases between them. The CDR3 sequence is CARSVSVGGELFF. The CDR3 DNA reads as TGTGCCCGCTCGGTCAGCGTGGGTGGGGAGCTGTTTTTT.

This chain uses TRBV5-5 with TRBJ2-1; TRBD1 aligns across 9 bases. CDR1 is SGHKS and CDR2 is YYEKEE in the germline V gene (reference sequence). Trimming removed 5 bases from V and 7 bases from J; junction bases left unmatched: 19. The CDR3 is 18 amino acids. CDR3 nucleotide sequence: TGTGCCAGCAGTCCACTCTTGAGGGACAGGGTACGGCGGAATGAGCAGTTCTTC. Amino acid sequence: CASSPLLRDRVRRNEQFF.

The chain recombines TRBV7-8 with TRBJ2-3; the D is unclear. CDR3 length: 13 amino acids. The germline V gene encodes CDR1 SGHVS and CDR2 FQNEAQ. Trimming took off 5 bases at V and 10 bases at J, with 16 bases between the two ends. DNA for the CDR3: TGTGCCAGCAGCCCACTCCGAGAGGTAGCGCAGTATTTT. Translating gives CASSPLREVAQYF.